This TCR beta chain was sequenced for a study of vaccination effects on CD4 cells after COVID-19. Study outcomes and limitations: Nearly all vaccine-induced clones in healthy recipients recognized only SARS-CoV-2.

Of note for this clone: Antigen unknown.

TCRdb's table, derived via immunoSEQ multiplex PCR, lists solely in-frame clones and lacks some. The table records approximately 8,900 clones, approximately 72% of them present only once. ViraFEST expansion of antigen-specific CD4+ T cells with viral peptide pools preceded sequencing. Upon completion of 10 days in culture, CD4+ T cells were isolated. The CDR3 is made up of 17 amino acids. From germline, CDR1 is LGHDT and CDR2 YNNKEL (reference sequence). Trimming took off 0 bases at V and 4 bases at J, with 19 bases between the two ends. Sequenced here: CD4+ T cells from PBMCs cultured with HCoV-229E spike peptides, sampled before COVID-19 vaccination. The receptor's source is a human donor who received a COVID-19 vaccine. The chain links TRBV3-1 (or the pseudogene TRBV3-2) to TRBJ2-7, with D possibly called TRBD1 or TRBD2 (6 bases each). This CDR3 is CASSQDVWGAFGYEQYF. CDR3 nucleotide sequence: TGTGCCAGCAGCCAAGATGTTTGGGGGGCTTTCGGTTACGAGCAGTACTTC.